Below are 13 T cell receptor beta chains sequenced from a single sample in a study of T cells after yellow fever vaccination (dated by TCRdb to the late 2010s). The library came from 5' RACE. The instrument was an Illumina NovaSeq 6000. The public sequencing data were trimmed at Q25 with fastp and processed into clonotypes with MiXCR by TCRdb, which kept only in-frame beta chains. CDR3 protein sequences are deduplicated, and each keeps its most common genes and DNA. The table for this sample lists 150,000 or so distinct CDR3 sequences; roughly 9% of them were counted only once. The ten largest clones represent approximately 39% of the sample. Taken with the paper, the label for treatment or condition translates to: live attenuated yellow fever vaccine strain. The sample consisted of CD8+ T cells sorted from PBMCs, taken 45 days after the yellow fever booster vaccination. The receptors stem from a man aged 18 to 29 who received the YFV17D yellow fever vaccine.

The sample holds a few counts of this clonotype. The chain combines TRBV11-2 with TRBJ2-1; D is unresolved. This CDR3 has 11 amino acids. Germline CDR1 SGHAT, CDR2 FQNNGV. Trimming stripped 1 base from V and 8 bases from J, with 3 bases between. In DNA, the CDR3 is TGTGCCAGCAGCTTAGCGTATGAGCAGTTCTTC. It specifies CASSLAYEQFF.

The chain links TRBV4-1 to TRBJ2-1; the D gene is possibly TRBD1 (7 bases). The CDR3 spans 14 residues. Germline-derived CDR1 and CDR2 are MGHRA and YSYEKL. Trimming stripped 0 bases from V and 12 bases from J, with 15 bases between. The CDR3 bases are TGCGCCAGCAGCCAAGATCTAGCGAGGGGGCCGCAGTTCTTC. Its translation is CASSQDLARGPQFF.

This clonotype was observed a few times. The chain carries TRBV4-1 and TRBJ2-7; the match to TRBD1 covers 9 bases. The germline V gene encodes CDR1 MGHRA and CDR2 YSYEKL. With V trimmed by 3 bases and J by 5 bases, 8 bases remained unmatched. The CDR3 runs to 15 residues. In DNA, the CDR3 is TGCGCCAGCAGCCAGGTGGACAGGGGTGACGACGAGCAGTACTTC. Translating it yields CASSQVDRGDDEQYF.

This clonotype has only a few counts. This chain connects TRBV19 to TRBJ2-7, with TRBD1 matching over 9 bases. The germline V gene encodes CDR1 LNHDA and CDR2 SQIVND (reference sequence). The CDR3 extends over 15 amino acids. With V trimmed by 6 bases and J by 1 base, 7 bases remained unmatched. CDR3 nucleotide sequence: TGTGCCAGTAGAACTAGAGGGACAGGGTCCTACGAGCAGTACTTC. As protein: CASRTRGTGSYEQYF.

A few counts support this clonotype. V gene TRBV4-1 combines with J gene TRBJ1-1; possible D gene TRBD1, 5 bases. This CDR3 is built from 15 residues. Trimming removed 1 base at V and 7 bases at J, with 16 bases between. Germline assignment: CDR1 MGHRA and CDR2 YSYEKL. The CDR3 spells CASSQGDWELGEAFF. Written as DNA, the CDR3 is TGCGCCAGCAGCCAAGGGGACTGGGAATTGGGTGAAGCTTTCTTT.

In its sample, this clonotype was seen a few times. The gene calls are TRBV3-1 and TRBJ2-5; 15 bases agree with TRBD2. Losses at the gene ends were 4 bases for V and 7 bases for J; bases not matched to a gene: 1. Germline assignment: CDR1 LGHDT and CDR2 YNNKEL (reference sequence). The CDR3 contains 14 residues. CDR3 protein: CASSPGLAGGTQYF. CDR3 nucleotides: TGTGCCAGCAGCCCGGGACTAGCGGGGGGGACCCAGTACTTC.

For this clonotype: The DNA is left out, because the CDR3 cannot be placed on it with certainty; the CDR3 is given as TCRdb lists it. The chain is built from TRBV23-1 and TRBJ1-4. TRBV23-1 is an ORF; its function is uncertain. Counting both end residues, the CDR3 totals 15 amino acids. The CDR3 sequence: CASSRHGIQMKNCFF.

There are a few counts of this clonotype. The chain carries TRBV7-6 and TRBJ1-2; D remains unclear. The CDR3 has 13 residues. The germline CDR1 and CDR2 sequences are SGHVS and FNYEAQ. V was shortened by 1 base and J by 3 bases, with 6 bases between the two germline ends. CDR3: CASSLGADYGYTF. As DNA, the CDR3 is TGTGCCAGCAGCTTAGGGGCCGACTATGGCTACACCTTC.

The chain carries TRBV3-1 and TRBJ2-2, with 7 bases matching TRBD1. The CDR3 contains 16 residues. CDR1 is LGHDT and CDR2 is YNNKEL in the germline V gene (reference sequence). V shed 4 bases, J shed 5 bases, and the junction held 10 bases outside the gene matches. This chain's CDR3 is CASSPPTTGKTGELFF. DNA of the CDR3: TGTGCCAGCAGCCCACCAACGACAGGGAAGACCGGGGAGCTGTTTTTT.

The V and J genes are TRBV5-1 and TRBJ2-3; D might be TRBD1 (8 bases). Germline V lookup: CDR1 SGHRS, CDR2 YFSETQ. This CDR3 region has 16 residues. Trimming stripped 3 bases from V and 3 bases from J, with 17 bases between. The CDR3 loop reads CASSWRGTGGTDTQYF. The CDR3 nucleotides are TGCGCCAGCAGCTGGCGGGGGACAGGCGGGACAGATACGCAGTATTTT.

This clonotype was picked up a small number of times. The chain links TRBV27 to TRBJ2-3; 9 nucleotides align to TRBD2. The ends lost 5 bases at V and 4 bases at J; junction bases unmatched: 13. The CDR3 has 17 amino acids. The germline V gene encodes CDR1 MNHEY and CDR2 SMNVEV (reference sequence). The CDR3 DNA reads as TGTGCCAGCAGTCCTCATTTTGGGGAGCGGGGGGCAGATACGCAGTATTTT. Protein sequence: CASSPHFGERGADTQYF.

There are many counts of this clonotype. CDR3 in DNA: TGCGCCAGCAGCTTATGGCCGGCCAGGGAAGTGCGAAAACTGTTTTTT. Residues: CASSLWPAREVRKLFF. This chain joins TRBV5-1 and TRBJ1-4; D might be TRBD1 (5 bases). V shed 2 bases and J shed 10 bases, with 21 bases lying between them. The CDR3 has 16 residues. Germline V gene lookup returns CDR1 SGHRS and CDR2 YFSETQ.

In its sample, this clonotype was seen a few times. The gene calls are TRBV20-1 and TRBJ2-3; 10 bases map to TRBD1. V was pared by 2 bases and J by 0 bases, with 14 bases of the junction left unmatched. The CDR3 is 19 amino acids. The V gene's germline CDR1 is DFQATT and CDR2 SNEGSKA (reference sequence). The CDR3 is CSARPGTGVGGLSTDTQYF. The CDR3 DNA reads TGCAGTGCTAGACCCGGGACAGGGGTAGGGGGGCTTAGCACAGATACGCAGTATTTT.